This is a list of T cell receptor beta chains from one sample in a study of blood T cell repertoires in COVID-19. Repertoires were generated with immunoSEQ multiplex PCR, while TCRdb's copy carries only in-frame clones and drops some. The sample comprises more than 100,000 clones, over 75% of which are singletons, and roughly 6% rests with the top ten. The sequencing sample was made of peripheral blood. These receptors were obtained from a human donor in a cohort sampled during active COVID-19. Each CDR3 is given with its conserved first and last residue. A D gene is named only where the DNA matches it firmly. Size values are once, few and many counts, or a class for expanded clones, and some rows have none.

d_gene: TRBD2
v_gene: TRBV9
abundance: .
j_gene: TRBJ2-2
CDR3nt: TGTGCCAGCAGCGTCCTTAGCGGGGGATTAACCGGGGAGCTGTTTTTT
CDR3aa: CASSVLSGGLTGELFF

d_gene: TRBD1
v_gene: TRBV4-1
abundance: .
j_gene: TRBJ2-3
CDR3nt: TGCGCCAGCAGCCAAAGGGACAGTAGCACAGATACGCAGTATTTT
CDR3aa: CASSQRDSSTDTQYF

d_gene: .
v_gene: TRBV13
abundance: few
j_gene: TRBJ1-5
CDR3nt: TGTGCCAGCAGCTTACGGGGGGGGCAGGAGCCCCAGCATTTT
CDR3aa: CASSLRGGQEPQHF

d_gene: TRBD2
v_gene: TRBV5-1
abundance: .
j_gene: TRBJ2-3
CDR3nt: TGCGCCAGCAGCTTGGGGCTAGCGGGGGGCCCTAGCACAGATACGCAGTATTTT
CDR3aa: CASSLGLAGGPSTDTQYF

d_gene: .
v_gene: TRBV6-5
abundance: .
j_gene: TRBJ1-2
CDR3nt: TGTGCCAGCAGTTACTCAATCAGGGAAGGCTACACCTTC
CDR3aa: CASSYSIREGYTF

d_gene: TRBD1
v_gene: TRBV30
abundance: .
j_gene: TRBJ2-1
CDR3nt: TGTGCCTGGATCCCAAGGGGGCCATCCTCCTACAATGAGCAGTTCTTC
CDR3aa: CAWIPRGPSSYNEQFF

d_gene: TRBD2
v_gene: TRBV12-5
abundance: .
j_gene: TRBJ2-3
CDR3nt: TGTGCTAGTGGTCTTAGCGGGAGCACAGATACGCAGTATTTT
CDR3aa: CASGLSGSTDTQYF

d_gene: .
v_gene: TRBV5-1
abundance: .
j_gene: TRBJ2-7
CDR3nt: TGCGCCAGCAGCTTGGGACAGCAGAGCTCCTACGAGCAGTACTTC
CDR3aa: CASSLGQQSSYEQYF

d_gene: TRBD1
v_gene: TRBV7-9
abundance: .
j_gene: TRBJ1-1
CDR3nt: TGTGCCAGCAGCTTACGGGACAGGGGGGTTGAAGCTTTCTTT
CDR3aa: CASSLRDRGVEAFF

d_gene: TRBD1
v_gene: TRBV5-1
abundance: once
j_gene: TRBJ1-3
CDR3nt: TGCGCCAGCAGCCCGGGGACAGGGACAGCGGGAAACACCATATATTTT
CDR3aa: CASSPGTGTAGNTIYF

d_gene: TRBD1
v_gene: TRBV10-3
abundance: .
j_gene: TRBJ2-7
CDR3nt: TGTGCCATCAGTGAGTCGTTGGGGGACAGGGGCCACGAGCAGTACTTC
CDR3aa: CAISESLGDRGHEQYF

d_gene: .
v_gene: TRBV5-1
abundance: once
j_gene: TRBJ1-1
CDR3nt: TGCGCCAGCAGCTGGGCCAGGGAGGGGCAGAACACTGAAGCTTTCTTT
CDR3aa: CASSWAREGQNTEAFF

d_gene: .
v_gene: TRBV9
abundance: .
j_gene: TRBJ2-3
CDR3nt: TGTGCCAGCAGCGTAGCCCCAGGGTATGGTTCAGATACGCAGTATTTT
CDR3aa: CASSVAPGYGSDTQYF

d_gene: TRBD2
v_gene: TRBV18
abundance: .
j_gene: TRBJ2-1
CDR3nt: TGTGCCAGCTCACCCGGGACTAACAATGAGCAGTTCTTC
CDR3aa: CASSPGTNNEQFF

d_gene: TRBD1
v_gene: TRBV19
abundance: .
j_gene: TRBJ2-3
CDR3nt: TGTGCCAGTAGTATAAGGGACAGGGGCGATACGCAGTATTTT
CDR3aa: CASSIRDRGDTQYF

d_gene: .
v_gene: TRBV28
abundance: .
j_gene: TRBJ1-1
CDR3nt: TGTGCCAGCAGCTTCCTAGACCGGGACACTGAAGCTTTCTTT
CDR3aa: CASSFLDRDTEAFF

d_gene: TRBD2
v_gene: TRBV5-1
abundance: .
j_gene: TRBJ2-1
CDR3nt: TGCGCCAGCAGCTTGGTGGGGACTAGCGGATACAATGAGCAGTTCTTC
CDR3aa: CASSLVGTSGYNEQFF

d_gene: TRBD2
v_gene: TRBV24-1
abundance: once
j_gene: TRBJ2-5
CDR3nt: TGTGCCACCAGTGATTTAGCTAGCGGCTTCGGGACCCAGTACTTC
CDR3aa: CATSDLASGFGTQYF

d_gene: TRBD2
v_gene: TRBV9
abundance: .
j_gene: TRBJ2-5
CDR3nt: TGTGCCAGCAGCGTCGACGGGGGGGCAGAGACCCAGTACTTC
CDR3aa: CASSVDGGAETQYF

d_gene: TRBD2
v_gene: TRBV7-7
abundance: .
j_gene: TRBJ2-2
CDR3nt: TGTGCTAGCAGCTCCGGGAGGGCCAACACCGGGGAGCTGTTTTTT
CDR3aa: CASSSGRANTGELFF

d_gene: TRBD1
v_gene: TRBV20-1
abundance: .
j_gene: TRBJ2-3
CDR3nt: TGCAGTGCTAGTCTGCCTCCGGGACAGGGAATCACAGATACGCAGTATTTT
CDR3aa: CSASLPPGQGITDTQYF

d_gene: .
v_gene: TRBV6-2/TRBV6-3
abundance: .
j_gene: TRBJ2-1
CDR3nt: TGTGCCAGCAGTTCACTCGAGGCTAGCGTTCCCTACAATGAGCAGTTCTTC
CDR3aa: CASSSLEASVPYNEQFF

d_gene: .
v_gene: TRBV5-4
abundance: .
j_gene: TRBJ1-1
CDR3nt: TGTGCCAGCAGCTTGGGTACCAGGGTGGCCACTGAAGCTTTCTTT
CDR3aa: CASSLGTRVATEAFF

d_gene: .
v_gene: TRBV9
abundance: .
j_gene: TRBJ2-5
CDR3nt: TGTGCCAGCAGCCCCCCGGAGAGTCAAGAGACCCAGTACTTC
CDR3aa: CASSPPESQETQYF

d_gene: .
v_gene: TRBV7-9
abundance: .
j_gene: TRBJ1-1
CDR3nt: TGTGCCAGCAGAATATACAGGGACACTGAAGCTTTCTTT
CDR3aa: CASRIYRDTEAFF

d_gene: TRBD1
v_gene: TRBV2
abundance: .
j_gene: TRBJ1-2
CDR3nt: TGTGCCAGCAGCGCTCGGGACAGAGCTAACTATGGCTACACCTTC
CDR3aa: CASSARDRANYGYTF

d_gene: .
v_gene: TRBV19
abundance: few
j_gene: TRBJ2-7
CDR3nt: TGTGCCAGTAGTATCGGGCAGGGGACATACGAGCAGTACTTC
CDR3aa: CASSIGQGTYEQYF

d_gene: TRBD2
v_gene: TRBV2
abundance: .
j_gene: TRBJ2-5
CDR3nt: TGTGCCAGCAGGGGACTAGCGGGGCAAGAGACCCAGTACTTC
CDR3aa: CASRGLAGQETQYF

d_gene: TRBD2
v_gene: TRBV29-1
abundance: .
j_gene: TRBJ2-3
CDR3nt: TGCAGCGCCGGACTAGCGGGAGGGAGAGATACGCAGTATTTT
CDR3aa: CSAGLAGGRDTQYF

d_gene: TRBD1
v_gene: TRBV28
abundance: few
j_gene: TRBJ2-7
CDR3nt: TGTGCCAGCAGTTTACAAAGGGACAGGATCTACGAGCAGTACTTC
CDR3aa: CASSLQRDRIYEQYF

d_gene: .
v_gene: TRBV5-3
abundance: .
j_gene: TRBJ1-1
CDR3nt: TGTGCCAGAAGCCGTCGAGAGGGTACTGAAGCTTTCTTT
CDR3aa: CARSRREGTEAFF

d_gene: TRBD1
v_gene: TRBV19
abundance: once
j_gene: TRBJ2-1
CDR3nt: TGTGCCAGTAGAGCCGGGACAGGGCTGCGCGGCGAGCAGTTCTTC
CDR3aa: CASRAGTGLRGEQFF

d_gene: .
v_gene: TRBV7-9
abundance: .
j_gene: TRBJ2-5
CDR3nt: TGTGCCAGCAGCTTAGCAGGAGTAGAGACCCAGTACTTC
CDR3aa: CASSLAGVETQYF

d_gene: TRBD2
v_gene: TRBV2
abundance: .
j_gene: TRBJ2-5
CDR3nt: TGTGCCAGCAGTGACCCGGGACTACCTGTGGAGACCCAGTACTTC
CDR3aa: CASSDPGLPVETQYF

d_gene: TRBD2
v_gene: TRBV6-1
abundance: few
j_gene: TRBJ2-3
CDR3nt: TGTGCCAGCAGTGAAACTAGCGGGGGGGCAGATACGCAGTATTTT
CDR3aa: CASSETSGGADTQYF

d_gene: TRBD2
v_gene: TRBV7-7
abundance: .
j_gene: TRBJ2-1
CDR3nt: TGTGCCAGCAGTAGCGGGGGGGCCTACAATGAGCAGTTCTTC
CDR3aa: CASSSGGAYNEQFF

d_gene: TRBD1
v_gene: TRBV2
abundance: .
j_gene: TRBJ1-1
CDR3nt: TGTGCCAGCAGTGAACGGGACAGGTACACTGAAGCTTTCTTT
CDR3aa: CASSERDRYTEAFF

d_gene: TRBD1
v_gene: TRBV27
abundance: few
j_gene: TRBJ2-7
CDR3nt: TGTGCCAGCAGTTTAAAGGGACAGGGAGGCGAGCAGTACTTC
CDR3aa: CASSLKGQGGEQYF

d_gene: TRBD1
v_gene: TRBV4-1
abundance: .
j_gene: TRBJ2-6
CDR3nt: TGCGCCAGCAGCCAACGGGACAGGGTAGAGTCTGGGGCCAACGTCCTGACTTTC
CDR3aa: CASSQRDRVESGANVLTF

d_gene: .
v_gene: TRBV10-1
abundance: .
j_gene: TRBJ2-7
CDR3nt: TGCGCCAGCAGTGAAGCAGGGGTGGGATCCTACGAGCAGTACTTC
CDR3aa: CASSEAGVGSYEQYF

d_gene: TRBD1
v_gene: TRBV6-4
abundance: .
j_gene: TRBJ1-5
CDR3nt: TGTGCCAGCAGTGACAAGGCCTGGACAGGGGTTCTCGATCAGCCCCAGCATTTT
CDR3aa: CASSDKAWTGVLDQPQHF

d_gene: .
v_gene: TRBV10-2
abundance: .
j_gene: TRBJ2-3
CDR3nt: TGCGCCAGCAGTGACTTAACAGGGAAGGCCACAGATACGCAGTATTTT
CDR3aa: CASSDLTGKATDTQYF

d_gene: .
v_gene: TRBV5-4
abundance: .
j_gene: TRBJ1-5
CDR3nt: TGTGCCAGCAGCCTCGGAGGTGGCTCCAATCAGCCCCAGCATTTT
CDR3aa: CASSLGGGSNQPQHF

d_gene: .
v_gene: TRBV9
abundance: .
j_gene: TRBJ1-4
CDR3nt: TGTGCCAGCAGCGTAGCAGCAGGGGAAGGCGAAAAACTGTTTTTT
CDR3aa: CASSVAAGEGEKLFF

d_gene: TRBD1
v_gene: TRBV18
abundance: .
j_gene: TRBJ1-4
CDR3nt: TGTGCCAGCTCACCTCGGACAGGGGTGGGCACTAATGAAAAACTGTTTTTT
CDR3aa: CASSPRTGVGTNEKLFF

d_gene: .
v_gene: TRBV9
abundance: .
j_gene: TRBJ1-2
CDR3nt: TGTGCCAGCAGCATCACAAGGGGGGGCAGAAACTATGGCTACACCTTC
CDR3aa: CASSITRGGRNYGYTF